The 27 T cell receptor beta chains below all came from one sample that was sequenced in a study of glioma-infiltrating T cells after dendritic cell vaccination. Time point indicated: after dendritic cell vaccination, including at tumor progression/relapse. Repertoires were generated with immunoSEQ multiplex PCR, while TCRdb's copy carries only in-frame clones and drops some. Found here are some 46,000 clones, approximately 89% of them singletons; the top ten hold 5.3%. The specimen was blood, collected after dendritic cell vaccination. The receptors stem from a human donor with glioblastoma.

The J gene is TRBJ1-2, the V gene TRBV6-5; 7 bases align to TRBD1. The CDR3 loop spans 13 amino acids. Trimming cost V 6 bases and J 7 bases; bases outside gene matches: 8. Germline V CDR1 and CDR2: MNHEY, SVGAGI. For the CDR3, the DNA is TGTGCCAGCAGCGACAGGGTGGGTAGTGGCTACACCTTC. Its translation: CASSDRVGSGYTF.

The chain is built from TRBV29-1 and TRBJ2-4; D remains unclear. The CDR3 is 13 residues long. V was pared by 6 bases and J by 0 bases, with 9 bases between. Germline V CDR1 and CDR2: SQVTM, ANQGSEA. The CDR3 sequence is CSVAPLAKNIQYF. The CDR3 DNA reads TGCAGCGTAGCTCCGCTAGCCAAAAACATTCAGTACTTC.

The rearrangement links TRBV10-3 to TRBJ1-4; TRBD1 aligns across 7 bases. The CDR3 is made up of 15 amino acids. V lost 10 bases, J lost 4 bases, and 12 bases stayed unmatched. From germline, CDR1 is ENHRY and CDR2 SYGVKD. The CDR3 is CATRGSQGGNEKLFF. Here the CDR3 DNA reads TGTGCCACGAGAGGGTCGCAGGGGGGTAATGAAAAACTGTTTTTT.

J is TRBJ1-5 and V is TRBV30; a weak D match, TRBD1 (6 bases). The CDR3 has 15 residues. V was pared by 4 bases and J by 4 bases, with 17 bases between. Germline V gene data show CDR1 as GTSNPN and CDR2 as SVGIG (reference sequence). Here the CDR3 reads CAWNRGGTINQPQHF. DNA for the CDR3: TGTGCCTGGAATCGGGGAGGGACAATAAATCAGCCCCAGCATTTT.

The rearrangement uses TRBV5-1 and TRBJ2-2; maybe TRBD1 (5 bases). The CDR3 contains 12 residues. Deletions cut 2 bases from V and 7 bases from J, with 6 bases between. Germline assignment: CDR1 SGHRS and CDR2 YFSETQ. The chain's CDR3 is CASSFQGGELFF. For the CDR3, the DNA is TGCGCCAGCAGCTTTCAGGGCGGGGAGCTGTTTTTT.

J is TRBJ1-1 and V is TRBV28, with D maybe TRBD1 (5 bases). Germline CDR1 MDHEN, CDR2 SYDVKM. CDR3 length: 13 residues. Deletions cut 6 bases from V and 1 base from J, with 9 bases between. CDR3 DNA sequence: TGTGCCAGCAGGATTCAGGGGAACACTGAAGCTTTCTTT. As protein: CASRIQGNTEAFF.

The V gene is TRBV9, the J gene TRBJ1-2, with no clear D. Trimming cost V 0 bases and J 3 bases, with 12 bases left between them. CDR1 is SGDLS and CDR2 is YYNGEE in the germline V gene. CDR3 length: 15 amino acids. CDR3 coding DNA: TGTGCCAGCAGCGTAGGAGGTTCGATCCACTATGGCTACACCTTC. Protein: CASSVGGSIHYGYTF.

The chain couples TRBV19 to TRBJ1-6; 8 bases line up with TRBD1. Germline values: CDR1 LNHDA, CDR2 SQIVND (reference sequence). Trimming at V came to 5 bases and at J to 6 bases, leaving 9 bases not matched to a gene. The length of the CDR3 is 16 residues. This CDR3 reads CASSPGTGGRNSPLHF. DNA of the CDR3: TGTGCCAGTAGTCCAGGGACAGGAGGGCGTAATTCACCCCTCCACTTT.

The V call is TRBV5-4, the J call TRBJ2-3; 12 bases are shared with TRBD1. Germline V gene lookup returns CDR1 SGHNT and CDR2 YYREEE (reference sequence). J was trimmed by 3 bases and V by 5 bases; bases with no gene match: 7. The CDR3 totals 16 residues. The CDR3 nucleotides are TGTGCCAGCAGTCAGGGGGGACAGGGGGCAACAGATACGCAGTATTTT. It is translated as CASSQGGQGATDTQYF.

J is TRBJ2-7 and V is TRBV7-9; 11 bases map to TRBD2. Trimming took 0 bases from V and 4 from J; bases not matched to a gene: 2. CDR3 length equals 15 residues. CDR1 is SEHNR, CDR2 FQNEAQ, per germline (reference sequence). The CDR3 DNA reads TGTGCCAGCAGCTTAGCGGGGACTAGCGGTTACGAGCAGTACTTC. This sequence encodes CASSLAGTSGYEQYF.

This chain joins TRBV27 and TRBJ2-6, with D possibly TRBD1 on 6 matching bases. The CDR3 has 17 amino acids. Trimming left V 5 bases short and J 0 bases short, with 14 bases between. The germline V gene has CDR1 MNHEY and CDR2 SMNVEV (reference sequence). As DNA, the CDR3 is TGTGCCAGCAGTGTGGGGGCCCCCTTCTCTGGGGCCAACGTCCTGACTTTC. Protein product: CASSVGAPFSGANVLTF.

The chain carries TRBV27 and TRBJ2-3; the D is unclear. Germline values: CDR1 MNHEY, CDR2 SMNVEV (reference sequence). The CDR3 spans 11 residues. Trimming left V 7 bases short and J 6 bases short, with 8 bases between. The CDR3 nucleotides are TGTGCCAGCACCGCCCGGGATACGCAGTATTTT. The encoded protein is CASTARDTQYF.

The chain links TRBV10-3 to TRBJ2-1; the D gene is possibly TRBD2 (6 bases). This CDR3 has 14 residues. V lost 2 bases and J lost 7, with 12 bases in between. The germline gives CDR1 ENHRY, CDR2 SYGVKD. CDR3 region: CAISEGGARNEQFF. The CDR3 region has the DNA TGTGCCATCAGTGAGGGAGGGGCGCGAAATGAGCAGTTCTTC.

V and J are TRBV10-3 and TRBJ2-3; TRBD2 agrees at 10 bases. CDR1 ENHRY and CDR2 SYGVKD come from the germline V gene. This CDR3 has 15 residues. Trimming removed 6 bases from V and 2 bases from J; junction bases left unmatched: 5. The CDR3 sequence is CAISGLAEITDTQYF. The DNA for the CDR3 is TGTGCCATCAGCGGACTAGCGGAGATCACAGATACGCAGTATTTT.

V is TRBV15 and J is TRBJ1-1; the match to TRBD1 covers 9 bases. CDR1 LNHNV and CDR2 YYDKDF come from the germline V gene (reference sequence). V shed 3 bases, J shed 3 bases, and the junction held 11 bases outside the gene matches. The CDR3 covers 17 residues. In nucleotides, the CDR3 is TGTGCCACCAGCAGTCGTCCCGGGACAGGGTCCTACACTGAAGCTTTCTTT. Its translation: CATSSRPGTGSYTEAFF.

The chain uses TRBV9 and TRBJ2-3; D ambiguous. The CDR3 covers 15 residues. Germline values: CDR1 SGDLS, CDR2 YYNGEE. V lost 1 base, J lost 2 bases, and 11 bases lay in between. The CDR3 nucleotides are TGTGCCAGCAGCGTAACGTCGAGTTCCACAGATACGCAGTATTTT. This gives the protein CASSVTSSSTDTQYF.

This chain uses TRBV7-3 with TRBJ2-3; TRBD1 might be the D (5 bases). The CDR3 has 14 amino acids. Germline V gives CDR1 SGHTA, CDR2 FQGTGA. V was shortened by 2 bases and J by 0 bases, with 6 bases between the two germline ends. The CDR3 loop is CASSLGASTDTQYF. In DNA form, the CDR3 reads TGTGCCAGCAGCTTAGGGGCTAGCACAGATACGCAGTATTTT.

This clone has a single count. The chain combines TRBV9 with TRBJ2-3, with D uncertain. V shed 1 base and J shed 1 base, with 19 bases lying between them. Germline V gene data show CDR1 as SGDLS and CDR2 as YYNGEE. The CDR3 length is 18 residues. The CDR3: CASSVTSNYPGGTDTQYF. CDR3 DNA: TGTGCCAGCAGCGTAACTTCTAACTACCCCGGCGGCACAGATACGCAGTATTTT.

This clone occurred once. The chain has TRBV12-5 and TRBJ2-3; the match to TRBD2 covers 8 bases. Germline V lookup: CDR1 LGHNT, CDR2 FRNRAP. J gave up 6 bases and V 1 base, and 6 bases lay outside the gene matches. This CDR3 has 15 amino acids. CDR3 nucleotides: TGTGCTAGTGGTTTGGGTAGCGGGACGGGGGATACGCAGTATTTT. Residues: CASGLGSGTGDTQYF.

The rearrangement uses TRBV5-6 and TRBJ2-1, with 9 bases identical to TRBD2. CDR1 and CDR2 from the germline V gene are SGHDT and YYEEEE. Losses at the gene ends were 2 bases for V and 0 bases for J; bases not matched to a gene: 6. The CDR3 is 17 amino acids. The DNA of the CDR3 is TGTGCCAGCAGCTTAAGACTAGCGGCCAGCTCCTACAATGAGCAGTTCTTC. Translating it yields CASSLRLAASSYNEQFF.

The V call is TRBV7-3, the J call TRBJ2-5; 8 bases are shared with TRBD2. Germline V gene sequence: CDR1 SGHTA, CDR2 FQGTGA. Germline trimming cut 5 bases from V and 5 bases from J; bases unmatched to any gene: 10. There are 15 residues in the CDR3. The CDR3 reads CASSLNGLAGETQYF. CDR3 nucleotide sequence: TGTGCCAGCAGCCTAAATGGGCTAGCGGGCGAGACCCAGTACTTC. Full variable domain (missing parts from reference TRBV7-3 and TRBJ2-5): GAGVSQTPSNKVTEKGKYVELRCDPISGHTALYWYRQSLGQGPEFLIYFQGTGAADDSGLPNDRFFAVRPEGSVSTLKIQRTERGDSAVYLCASSLNGLAGETQYFGPGTRLLVL.

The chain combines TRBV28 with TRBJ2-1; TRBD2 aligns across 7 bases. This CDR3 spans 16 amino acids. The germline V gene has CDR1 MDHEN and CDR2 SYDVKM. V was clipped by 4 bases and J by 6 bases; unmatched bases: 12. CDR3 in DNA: TGTGCCAGCAGTTCCACCGGGACTAATGGGGTCAATGAGCAGTTCTTC. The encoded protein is CASSSTGTNGVNEQFF.

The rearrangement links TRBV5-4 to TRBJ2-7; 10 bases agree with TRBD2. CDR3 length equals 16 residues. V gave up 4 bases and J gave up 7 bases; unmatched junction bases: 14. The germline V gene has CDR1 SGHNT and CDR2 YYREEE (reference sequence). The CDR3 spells CASSIPPLAGVSEQYF. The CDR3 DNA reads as TGTGCCAGCAGCATCCCCCCTCTAGCGGGAGTCTCGGAGCAGTACTTC.

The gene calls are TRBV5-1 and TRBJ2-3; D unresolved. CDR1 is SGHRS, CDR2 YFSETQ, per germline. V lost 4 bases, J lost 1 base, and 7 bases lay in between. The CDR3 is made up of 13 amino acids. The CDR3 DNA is TGCGCCAGCAGCCCCCAGGGCACAGATACGCAGTATTTT. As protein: CASSPQGTDTQYF.

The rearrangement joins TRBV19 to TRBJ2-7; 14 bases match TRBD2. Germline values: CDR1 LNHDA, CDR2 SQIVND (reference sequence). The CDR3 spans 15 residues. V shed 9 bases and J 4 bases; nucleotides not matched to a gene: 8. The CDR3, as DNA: TGTGCCAGCGGGACTAGCGGGAGAAGTTTGTACGAGCAGTACTTC. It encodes CASGTSGRSLYEQYF.

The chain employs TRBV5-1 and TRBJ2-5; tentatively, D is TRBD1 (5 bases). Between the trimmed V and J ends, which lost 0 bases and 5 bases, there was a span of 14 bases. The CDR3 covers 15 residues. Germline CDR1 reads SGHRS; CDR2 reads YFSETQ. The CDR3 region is CASSLVGPDEETQYF. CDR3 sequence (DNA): TGCGCCAGCAGCTTGGTGGGGCCGGACGAGGAGACCCAGTACTTC.

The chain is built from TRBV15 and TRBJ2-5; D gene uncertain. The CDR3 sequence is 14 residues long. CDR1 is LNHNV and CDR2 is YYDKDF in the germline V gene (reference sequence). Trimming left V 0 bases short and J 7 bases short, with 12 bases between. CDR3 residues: CATSRDSQVGTQYF. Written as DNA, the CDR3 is TGTGCCACCAGCAGAGATTCCCAGGTCGGGACCCAGTACTTC.